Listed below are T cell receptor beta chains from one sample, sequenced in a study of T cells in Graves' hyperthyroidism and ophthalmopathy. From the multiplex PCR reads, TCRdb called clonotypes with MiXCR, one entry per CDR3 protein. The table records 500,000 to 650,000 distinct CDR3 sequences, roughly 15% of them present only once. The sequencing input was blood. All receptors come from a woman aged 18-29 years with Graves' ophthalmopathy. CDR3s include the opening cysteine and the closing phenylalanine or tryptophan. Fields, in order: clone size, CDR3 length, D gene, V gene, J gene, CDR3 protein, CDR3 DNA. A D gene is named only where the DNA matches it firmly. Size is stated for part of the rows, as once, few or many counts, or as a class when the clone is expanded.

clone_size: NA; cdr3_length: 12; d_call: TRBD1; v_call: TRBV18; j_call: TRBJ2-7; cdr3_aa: CASSNDRDEQYF; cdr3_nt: TGTGCCAGCTCAAACGACAGGGACGAGCAGTACTTC
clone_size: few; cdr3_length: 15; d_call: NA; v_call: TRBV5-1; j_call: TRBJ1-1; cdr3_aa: CASSPYPGANTEAFF; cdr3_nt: TGCGCCAGCAGCCCCTACCCGGGAGCGAACACTGAAGCTTTCTTT
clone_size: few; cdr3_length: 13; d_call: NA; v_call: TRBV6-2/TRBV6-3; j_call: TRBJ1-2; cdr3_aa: CASSYPGSYGYTF; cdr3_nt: TGTGCCAGCAGCTACCCAGGGTCCTATGGCTACACCTTC
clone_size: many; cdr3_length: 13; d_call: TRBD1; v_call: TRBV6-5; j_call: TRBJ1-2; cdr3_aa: CASSYGTGGGYTF; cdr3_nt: TGTGCCAGCAGTTACGGGACAGGGGGCGGCTACACCTTC
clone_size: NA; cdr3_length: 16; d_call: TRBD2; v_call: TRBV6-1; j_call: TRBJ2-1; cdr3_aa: CASRNAASGGAGEQFF; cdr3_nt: TGTGCCAGCAGAAACGCGGCTAGCGGGGGAGCTGGAGAGCAGTTCTTC
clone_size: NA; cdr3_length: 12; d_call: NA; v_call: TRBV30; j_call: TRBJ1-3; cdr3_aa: CAWRVLGNTTYF; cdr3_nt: TGTGCCTGGAGGGTCCTCGGAAACACCACATATTTT
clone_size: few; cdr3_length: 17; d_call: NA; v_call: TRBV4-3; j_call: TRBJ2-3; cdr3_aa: CASSQDHGRDPPDTQYF; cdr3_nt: TGCGCCAGCAGCCAAGATCATGGTAGGGATCCCCCAGATACGCAGTATTTT
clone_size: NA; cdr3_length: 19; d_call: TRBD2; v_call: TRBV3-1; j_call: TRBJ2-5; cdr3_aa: CASSQEVGTSGRVGETQYF; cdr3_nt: TGTGCCAGCAGCCAAGAGGTCGGGACTAGCGGGAGAGTCGGGGAGACCCAGTACTTC
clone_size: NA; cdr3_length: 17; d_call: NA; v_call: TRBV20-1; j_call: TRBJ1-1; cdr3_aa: CSARLLGIGDTQTEAFF; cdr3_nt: TGCAGTGCTAGACTCTTGGGGATCGGGGACACCCAGACTGAAGCTTTCTTT
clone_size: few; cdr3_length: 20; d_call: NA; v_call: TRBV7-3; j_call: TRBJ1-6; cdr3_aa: CASSLFGISEDPRHNSPLHF; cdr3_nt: TGTGCCAGCAGCTTATTTGGGATATCTGAGGACCCCCGCCATAATTCACCCCTCCACTTT
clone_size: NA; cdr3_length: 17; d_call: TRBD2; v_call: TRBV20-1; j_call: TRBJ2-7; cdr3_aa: CSTTGLGASGASYEQYF; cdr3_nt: TGCAGTACCACAGGCTTAGGGGCTAGCGGGGCGTCCTACGAGCAGTACTTC
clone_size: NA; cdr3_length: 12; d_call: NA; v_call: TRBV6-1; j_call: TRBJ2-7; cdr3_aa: CASRKGAAEQYF; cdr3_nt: TGTGCCAGCCGGAAGGGTGCCGCCGAGCAGTACTTC
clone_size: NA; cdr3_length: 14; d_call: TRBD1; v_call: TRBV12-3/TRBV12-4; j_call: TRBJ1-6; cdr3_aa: CATRSRQGDSPLHF; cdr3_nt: TGTGCCACCAGATCCCGACAGGGCGATTCACCCCTCCACTTT
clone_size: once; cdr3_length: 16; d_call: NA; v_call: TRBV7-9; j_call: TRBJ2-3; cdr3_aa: CASSLPTPGVTDTQYF; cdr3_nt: TGTGCCAGCAGCTTACCAACGCCGGGAGTCACAGATACGCAGTATTTT
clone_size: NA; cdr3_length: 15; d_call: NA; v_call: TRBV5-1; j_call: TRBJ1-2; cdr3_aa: CASSLGDGSSYGYTF; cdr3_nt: TGCGCCAGCAGCCTAGGGGACGGCTCATCCTATGGCTACACCTTC
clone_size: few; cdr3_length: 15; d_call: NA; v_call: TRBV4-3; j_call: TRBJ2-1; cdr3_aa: CASSQDLNFPNEQFF; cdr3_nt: TGCGCCAGCAGCCAAGATCTAAACTTCCCCAATGAGCAGTTCTTC
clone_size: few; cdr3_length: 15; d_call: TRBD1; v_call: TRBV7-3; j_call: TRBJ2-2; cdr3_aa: CASSQKTGGTGELFF; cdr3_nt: TGTGCCAGCAGCCAAAAGACAGGGGGCACCGGGGAGCTGTTTTTT
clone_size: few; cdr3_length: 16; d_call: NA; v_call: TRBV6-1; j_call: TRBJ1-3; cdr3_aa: CASSGFRQVSGNTIYF; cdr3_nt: TGTGCCAGCAGCGGATTCCGACAAGTCTCTGGAAACACCATATATTTT
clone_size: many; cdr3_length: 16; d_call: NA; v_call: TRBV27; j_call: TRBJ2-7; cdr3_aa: CASSLSGGSKAYEQYF; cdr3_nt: TGTGCCAGCAGTTTATCGGGGGGTAGTAAGGCCTACGAGCAGTACTTC
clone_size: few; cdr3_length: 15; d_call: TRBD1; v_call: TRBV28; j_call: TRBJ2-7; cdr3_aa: CASSYRGQRPYEQYF; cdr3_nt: TGTGCCAGCAGTTACCGGGGACAGCGCCCCTACGAGCAGTACTTC
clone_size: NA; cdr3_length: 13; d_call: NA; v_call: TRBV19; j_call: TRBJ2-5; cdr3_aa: CASSKGWRETQYF; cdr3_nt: TGTGCCAGTAGTAAGGGATGGCGTGAGACCCAGTACTTC
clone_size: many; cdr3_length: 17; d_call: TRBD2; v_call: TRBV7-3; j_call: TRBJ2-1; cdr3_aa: CASSLYGTPGGYNEQFF; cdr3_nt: TGTGCCAGCAGCTTATATGGCACCCCGGGGGGGTACAATGAGCAGTTCTTC
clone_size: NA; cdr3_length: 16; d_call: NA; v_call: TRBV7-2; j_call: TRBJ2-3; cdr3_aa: CASSAPYEESTDTQYF; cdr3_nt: TGTGCCAGCAGCGCCCCATACGAGGAAAGCACAGATACGCAGTATTTT
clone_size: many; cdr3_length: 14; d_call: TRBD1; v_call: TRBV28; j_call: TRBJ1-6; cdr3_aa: CASTEDRGYSPLHF; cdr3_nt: TGTGCCAGCACCGAGGACAGGGGTTATTCACCCCTCCACTTT
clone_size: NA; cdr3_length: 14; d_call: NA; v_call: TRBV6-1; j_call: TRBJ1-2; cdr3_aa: CASSTEIPHYGYTF; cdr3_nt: TGTGCCAGCAGTACAGAGATCCCCCACTATGGCTACACCTTC
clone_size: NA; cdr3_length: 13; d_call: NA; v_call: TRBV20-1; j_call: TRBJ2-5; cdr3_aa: CSARRAPGETQYF; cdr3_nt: TGCAGTGCTCGGAGGGCCCCAGGAGAGACCCAGTACTTC
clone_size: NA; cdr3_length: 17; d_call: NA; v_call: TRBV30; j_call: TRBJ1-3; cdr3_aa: CAWSTSGGGYPGNTIYF; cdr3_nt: TGTGCCTGGAGTACTTCGGGGGGCGGATATCCTGGAAACACCATATATTTT
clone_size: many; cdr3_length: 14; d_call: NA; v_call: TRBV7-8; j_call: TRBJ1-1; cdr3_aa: CASSPGTKVPEAFF; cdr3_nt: TGTGCCAGCAGTCCCGGGACAAAGGTCCCAGAAGCTTTCTTT
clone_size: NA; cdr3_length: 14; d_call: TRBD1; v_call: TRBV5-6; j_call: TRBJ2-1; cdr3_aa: CASSSGTGDLEQFF; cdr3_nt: TGTGCCAGCAGCTCCGGGACAGGGGATCTTGAGCAGTTCTTC
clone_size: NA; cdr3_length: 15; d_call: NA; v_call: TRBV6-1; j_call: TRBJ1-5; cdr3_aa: CASSGPSGTDQPQHF; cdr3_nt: TGTGCCAGCAGTGGACCATCCGGGACCGATCAGCCCCAGCATTTT
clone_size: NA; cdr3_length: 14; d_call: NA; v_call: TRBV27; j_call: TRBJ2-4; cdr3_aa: CASSPRGPQNIQYF; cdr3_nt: TGTGCCAGCAGTCCACGGGGACCGCAAAACATTCAGTACTTC
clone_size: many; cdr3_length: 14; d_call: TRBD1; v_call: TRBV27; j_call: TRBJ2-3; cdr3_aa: CASRLQGATDTQYF; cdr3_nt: TGTGCCAGCAGGCTCCAGGGGGCAACAGATACGCAGTATTTT
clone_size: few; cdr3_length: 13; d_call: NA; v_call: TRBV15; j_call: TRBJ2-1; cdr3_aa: CATSRPIYNEQFF; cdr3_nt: TGTGCCACCAGCAGACCTATCTACAATGAGCAGTTCTTC
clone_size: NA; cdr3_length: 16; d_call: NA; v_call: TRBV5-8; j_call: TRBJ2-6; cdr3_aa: CAGSLDRLSGANVLTF; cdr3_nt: TGTGCCGGCAGCTTGGACAGACTATCTGGGGCCAACGTCCTGACTTTC
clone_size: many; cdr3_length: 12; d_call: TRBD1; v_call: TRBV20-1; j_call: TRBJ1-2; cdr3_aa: CSETGGGSGYTF; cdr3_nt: TGCAGTGAAACAGGGGGCGGGAGTGGCTACACCTTC
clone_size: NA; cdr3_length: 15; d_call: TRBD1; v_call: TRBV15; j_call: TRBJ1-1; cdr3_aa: CATSRARDRGTEAFF; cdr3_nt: TGTGCCACCAGCAGAGCGCGGGACAGGGGGACTGAAGCTTTCTTT
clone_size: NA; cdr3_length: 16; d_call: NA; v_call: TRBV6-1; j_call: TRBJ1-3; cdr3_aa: CASSTQRGGSGNTIYF; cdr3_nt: TGTGCCAGCAGTACCCAGAGGGGGGGATCTGGAAACACCATATATTTT
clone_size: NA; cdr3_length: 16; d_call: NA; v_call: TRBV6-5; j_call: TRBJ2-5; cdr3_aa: CASSYSHRRKQETQYF; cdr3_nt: TGTGCCAGCAGTTACTCCCACAGGCGGAAACAAGAGACCCAGTACTTC
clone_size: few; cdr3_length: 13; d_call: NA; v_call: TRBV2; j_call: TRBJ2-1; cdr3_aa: CASRGGLYNEQFF; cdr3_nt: TGTGCCAGCAGAGGGGGGCTCTACAATGAGCAGTTCTTC
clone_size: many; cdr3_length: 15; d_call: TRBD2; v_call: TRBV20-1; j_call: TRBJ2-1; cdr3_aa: CSARDTREGGYEQFF; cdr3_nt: TGCAGTGCTAGAGATACGAGGGAGGGCGGCTATGAGCAGTTCTTC
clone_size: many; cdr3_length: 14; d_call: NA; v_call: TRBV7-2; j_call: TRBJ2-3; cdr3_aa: CASSFGDTTDTQYF; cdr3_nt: TGTGCCAGCAGCTTCGGGGACACCACTGATACGCAGTATTTT
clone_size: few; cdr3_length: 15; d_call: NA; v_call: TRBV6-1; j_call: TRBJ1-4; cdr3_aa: CASSEAGGINEKLFF; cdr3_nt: TGTGCCAGCAGTGAAGCAGGGGGGATTAATGAAAAACTGTTTTTT
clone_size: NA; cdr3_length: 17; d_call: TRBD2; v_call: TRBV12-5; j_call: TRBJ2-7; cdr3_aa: CASGLDEGGLAGVKQYF; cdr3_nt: TGTGCTAGTGGTTTGGACGAGGGAGGACTAGCGGGAGTAAAGCAGTACTTC
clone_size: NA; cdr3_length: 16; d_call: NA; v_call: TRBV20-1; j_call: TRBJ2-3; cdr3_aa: CSARDPIGGATDTQYF; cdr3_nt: TGCAGTGCTAGAGATCCCATTGGGGGGGCCACAGATACGCAGTATTTT
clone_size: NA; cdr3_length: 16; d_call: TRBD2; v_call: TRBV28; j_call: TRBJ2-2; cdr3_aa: CASSAGTSTNTGELFF; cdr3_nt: TGTGCCAGCAGTGCCGGGACTAGTACGAACACCGGGGAGCTGTTTTTT
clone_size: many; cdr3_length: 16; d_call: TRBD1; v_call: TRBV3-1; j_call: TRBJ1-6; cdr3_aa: CASSQNGQGNNSPLHF; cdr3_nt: TGTGCCAGCAGCCAGAATGGACAGGGTAACAATTCACCCCTCCACTTT
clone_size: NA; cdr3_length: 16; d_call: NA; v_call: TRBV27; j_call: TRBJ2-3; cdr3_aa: CASSGNAADSTDTQYF; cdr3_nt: TGTGCCAGCAGCGGTAACGCAGCGGATAGCACAGATACGCAGTATTTT
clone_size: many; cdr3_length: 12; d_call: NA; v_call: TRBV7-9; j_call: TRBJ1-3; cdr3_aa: CASSDTGNTIYF; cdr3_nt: TGTGCCAGCTCAGACACTGGAAACACCATATATTTT
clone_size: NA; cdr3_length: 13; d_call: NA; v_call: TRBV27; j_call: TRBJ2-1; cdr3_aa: CASGEGGYNEQFF; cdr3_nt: TGTGCCAGTGGGGAAGGCGGATACAATGAGCAGTTCTTC
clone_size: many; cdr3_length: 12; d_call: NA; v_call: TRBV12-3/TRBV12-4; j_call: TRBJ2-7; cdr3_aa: CATLDSSYEQYF; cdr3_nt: TGTGCCACCTTGGACAGTTCCTACGAGCAGTACTTC
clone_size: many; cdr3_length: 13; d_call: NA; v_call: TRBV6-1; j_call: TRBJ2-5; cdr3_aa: CASGLTEGETQYF; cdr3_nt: TGTGCCAGCGGACTCACTGAGGGAGAGACCCAGTACTTC
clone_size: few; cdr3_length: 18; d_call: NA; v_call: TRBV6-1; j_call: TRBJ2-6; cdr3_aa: CASSESRGGSSGANVLTF; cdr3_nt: TGTGCCAGCAGTGAAAGTAGAGGGGGAAGCTCTGGGGCCAACGTCCTGACTTTC
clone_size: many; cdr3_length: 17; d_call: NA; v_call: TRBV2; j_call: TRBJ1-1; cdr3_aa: CASSEAGGGPGNTEAFF; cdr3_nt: TGTGCCAGCAGTGAAGCGGGCGGGGGCCCAGGAAACACTGAAGCTTTCTTT
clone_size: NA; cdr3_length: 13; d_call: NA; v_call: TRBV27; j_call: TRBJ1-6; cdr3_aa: CASSLSKKGPLHF; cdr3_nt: TGTGCCAGCAGTTTATCGAAAAAGGGGCCCCTCCACTTT
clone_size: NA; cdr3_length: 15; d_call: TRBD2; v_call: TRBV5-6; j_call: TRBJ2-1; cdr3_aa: CASSLDSGSRGEQFF; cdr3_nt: TGTGCCAGCAGCTTGGATAGCGGGAGTCGGGGTGAGCAGTTCTTC
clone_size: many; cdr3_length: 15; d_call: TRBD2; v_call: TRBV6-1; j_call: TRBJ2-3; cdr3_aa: CASSGLAGATDTQYF; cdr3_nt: TGTGCCAGCAGTGGCCTAGCGGGAGCCACAGATACGCAGTATTTT
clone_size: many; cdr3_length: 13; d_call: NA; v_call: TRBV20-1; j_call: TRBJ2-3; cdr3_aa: CSAGRGSTDTQYF; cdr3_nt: TGCAGTGCTGGACGGGGCAGCACAGATACGCAGTATTTT
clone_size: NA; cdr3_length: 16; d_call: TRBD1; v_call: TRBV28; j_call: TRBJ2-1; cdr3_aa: CASSTRPGQGKEEQFF; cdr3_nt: TGTGCCAGCAGTACTCGACCGGGACAGGGGAAGGAGGAGCAGTTCTTC
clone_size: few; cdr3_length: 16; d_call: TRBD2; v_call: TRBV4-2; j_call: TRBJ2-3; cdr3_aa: CASSQETSVRTDTQYF; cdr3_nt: TGTGCCAGCAGCCAAGAAACTAGCGTCCGCACAGATACGCAGTATTTT